Following are 19 T cell receptor beta chains from one sample sequenced in a study of T cell clonality in common variable immunodeficiency. Libraries were prepared by immunoSEQ multiplex PCR; TCRdb keeps only in-frame clonotypes and omits some of them. Altogether around 81,000 clones were found in the sample, and no singletons occur. Material for sequencing was peripheral blood mononuclear cells. These receptors were taken from a person aged 18-70 years in good health.

This clone was found many times. The CDR3 is cut off 3 residues early in the read; its end comes from the germline J gene. V and J are TRBV29-1 and TRBJ1-1; no clear D. Trimming removed 5 bases at V and 3 bases at J, with 13 bases between. CDR3 length: 13 amino acids. Germline V gives CDR1 SQVTM, CDR2 ANQGSEA. Incomplete CDR3 DNA: TGCAGCGTTCTCGGCCCGGGTGACACTGAA. Protein sequence: CSVLGPGDTE. The CDR3, in full, reads CSVLGPGDTEAFF.

This clone was found a few times. The read ends 3 residues early relative to the CDR3; the germline J gene fills the gap. Other DNA variants within this sample encode the same CDR3. The V and J genes are TRBV18 and TRBJ2-1, with 11 bases lining up with TRBD2. The V gene's germline CDR1 is KGHSH and CDR2 LQKENI. The CDR3 runs to 17 residues. V dropped 6 bases and J dropped 4; count of bases not matched to a gene: 11. CDR3 in amino acids: CASSPPGLAAPYNEQFF. The CDR3 DNA, read in part, is TGTGCCAGCTCCCCCCCGGGACTAGCGGCGCCTTACAATGAG.

The table lists this clone with many counts. The sample contains more than one DNA sequence encoding this CDR3. The CDR3 DNA, read in part, is TGCAGTGCTAGAGAAGGGGACACCTACAATGAG. Protein sequence: CSAREGDTYNE. The complete CDR3 sequence is CSAREGDTYNEQFF. V usage is TRBV20-1 and J usage is TRBJ2-1; TRBD1 is a possible D gene (6 bases). The read halts 3 residues ahead of the CDR3 end, with the missing end drawn from the germline J gene. Looked up from germline, CDR1 is DFQATT and CDR2 is SNEGSKA (reference sequence). V was shortened by 0 bases and J by 2 bases, with 8 bases between the two germline ends. This CDR3 contains 14 residues.

The sample holds many counts of this clone. Read coverage stops 3 residues before the CDR3 terminus; the germline J gene supplies the remainder. This rearrangement joins TRBV20-1 to TRBJ2-3; a possible D gene is TRBD2 (5 bases). V lost 0 bases, J lost 1 base, and 11 bases lay in between. Germline V gene lookup returns CDR1 DFQATT and CDR2 SNEGSKA (reference sequence). The CDR3 sequence is 15 residues long. The CDR3 loop is CSARDRRAGTDTQYF. Partial CDR3 DNA: TGCAGTGCTAGAGATCGGCGAGCGGGCACAGATACG.

This clone was seen many times. The read terminates 3 residues ahead of where the CDR3 ends, so the germline J gene completes it. This chain uses TRBV6-2 or TRBV6-3 with TRBJ2-3; D remains ambiguous. V was cut by 3 bases and J by 5 bases, with 12 bases left in between. Germline V gene data show CDR1 as MNHEY and CDR2 as SVGEGT. The CDR3 consists of 14 residues. This chain's CDR3 is CASSYGAAQDTQYF. Incomplete CDR3 DNA: TGTGCCAGCAGTTATGGTGCAGCGCAAGATACG.

Ten or more counts support this clone. The CDR3 end lies 3 residues beyond the end of the read and is filled in from the germline J gene. The V and J genes are TRBV7-3 and TRBJ2-7; 7 bases are a match to TRBD2. This CDR3 has 15 residues. The V and J ends lost 2 bases and 5 bases, in that order; junction bases with no gene match: 9. Germline CDR1 reads SGHTA; CDR2 reads FQGTGA. The CDR3: CASSLGVAGADEQYF. The sequenced CDR3 bases are TGTGCCAGCAGCTTAGGGGTCGCGGGAGCGGACGAG.

This clone was observed at least ten times. The read ends 3 residues early relative to the CDR3; the germline J gene fills the gap. V is TRBV19 and J is TRBJ1-1; 7 bases are a match to TRBD1. The CDR3 extends over 13 amino acids. Germline-derived CDR1 and CDR2 are LNHDA and SQIVND (reference sequence). V was pared by 4 bases and J by 1 base, with 0 bases of the junction left unmatched. The covered CDR3 bases are TGTGCCAGTAGTAGGGACAGGAACACTGAA. This gives the protein CASSRDRNTE. The whole CDR3 protein is CASSRDRNTEAFF.

This clone was detected many times. The read is 3 residues too short to cover the CDR3 end, so that end is filled in from the germline J gene. The gene calls are TRBV5-4 and TRBJ1-1; TRBD1 is a possible D gene (5 bases). The CDR3 is 12 amino acids. Germline V gene lookup returns CDR1 SGHNT and CDR2 YYREEE (reference sequence). The CDR3 bases that were read are TGTGCCAGCAGCTTGGGATCAGGGAAC. It is translated as CASSLGSGN. The CDR3 as a whole reads CASSLGSGNAFF.

This clone has ten or more counts. Germline is not matched at one junction end, which may reflect a read error. The read is 3 residues too short to cover the CDR3 end, so that end is filled in from the germline J gene. The chain is built from TRBV4-2 and TRBJ1-5; TRBD1 is a possible D gene (6 bases). Germline CDR1 reads LGHNA; CDR2 reads YNFKEQ. The CDR3 runs 14 residues. The CDR3 here is CASSQGYGNQPQHF. The sequenced CDR3 bases are TGCGCCAGCTCCCAGGGGTATGGCAATCAGCCC.

This clone has just a few counts. CDR3 region: CAISAGQEYEQYF. The DNA read from the CDR3 is TGTGCCATCAGCGCGGGACAGGAGTACGAG. This rearrangement joins TRBV10-3 to TRBJ2-7; TRBD1 matches at 8 bases. The read finishes 3 residues shy of the CDR3 end, and the germline J gene is used to complete it. The CDR3 covers 13 residues. Trimming cost V 6 bases and J 4 bases; bases outside gene matches: 5. Germline V gene sequence: CDR1 ENHRY, CDR2 SYGVKD.

The sample holds many counts of this clone. The sequence runs out 3 residues before the end of the CDR3; the remainder is reconstructed from the germline J gene. V gene TRBV11-1 combines with J gene TRBJ2-3; TRBD2 aligns across 9 bases. There are 15 residues in the CDR3. Germline V gives CDR1 SGHAT, CDR2 FQDESV (reference sequence). CDR3 region: CASSLQTSGRVAQYF. CDR3 DNA (partial): TGTGCCAGCAGCTTACAAACTAGCGGGCGTGTGGCG. Filled out from reference TRBV11-1 and TRBJ2-3, the complete variable domain reads EAEVAQSPRYKITEKSQAVAFWCDPISGHATLYWYRQILGQGPELLVQFQDESVVDDSQLPKDRFSAERLKGVDSTLKIQPAELGDSAMYLCASSLQTSGRVAQYFGPGTRLTVL.

The table lists this clone with many counts. The CDR3 is cut off 3 residues early in the read; its end comes from the germline J gene. The chain joins TRBV7-9 to TRBJ1-1, with 8 bases that match TRBD1. Germline V gene lookup returns CDR1 SEHNR and CDR2 FQNEAQ (reference sequence). The CDR3 extends over 15 amino acids. The V segment lost 5 bases and the J segment 1 base; nucleotides outside the gene matches: 6. CDR3 DNA (partial): TGTGCCAGCAGCCCACCCGGGACAGGGAACACTGAA. As protein: CASSPPGTGNTE. The full CDR3 protein reads CASSPPGTGNTEAFF.

The sample holds many counts of this clone. The junction shows a germline mismatch at one end, possibly a read error. The read ends 3 residues shy of where the CDR3 ends; the end is completed using the germline J gene. V and J are TRBV20-1 and TRBJ1-4; 7 nucleotides line up with TRBD1. This CDR3 spans 11 amino acids. From germline, CDR1 is DFQATT and CDR2 SNEGSKA (reference sequence). CDR3 DNA (partial): TGCAGCGCTAACAGGGGTGAAAAA. It codes for CSANRGEK. Given in full, the CDR3 is CSANRGEKLFF.

This clone appeared many times. The DNA ends 3 residues before the CDR3 does, and the rest of the CDR3 is filled in from the germline J gene. The chain carries TRBV20-1 and TRBJ2-7, with 10 bases matching TRBD1. V lost 2 bases and J lost 6; bases outside the gene matches: 4. The CDR3 is made up of 13 amino acids. The V gene's germline CDR1 is DFQATT and CDR2 SNEGSKA (reference sequence). Partial CDR3 DNA: TGCAGTGCTAGATGGGACAGGGGAGGCGAG. Translating gives CSARWDRGGE. The CDR3 reads in full as CSARWDRGGEQYF.

This clone was observed many times. The read halts 3 residues ahead of the CDR3 end, with the missing end drawn from the germline J gene. The chain is built from TRBV7-9 and TRBJ1-1; TRBD1 might be the D (5 bases). The CDR3 contains 14 residues. The germline CDR1 and CDR2 sequences are SEHNR and FQNEAQ (reference sequence). Trimming cost V 8 bases and J 0 bases, with 13 bases left between them. CDR3 DNA (partial): TGTGCCAGCGTCGCAGGGTTTATGAACACTGAA. It is translated as CASVAGFMNTE. The entire CDR3 protein reads CASVAGFMNTEAFF.

In this sample, this clone turned up many times. The read gets to within 3 residues of the CDR3 end, and the germline J gene fills in the rest. The J gene is TRBJ1-6, the V gene TRBV18; 8 bases map to TRBD1. V trimming: 5 bases; J trimming: 10 bases; junction bases outside the gene matches: 7. Germline V gene lookup returns CDR1 KGHSH and CDR2 LQKENI. This CDR3 comprises 14 residues. Partial CDR3 DNA: TGTGCCAGCTCAAACAAGGACAGGGACTCACCC. The encoded protein is CASSNKDRDSP. The complete CDR3 protein is CASSNKDRDSPLHF.

This clone came up many times. The CDR3 is cut off 3 residues early in the read; its end comes from the germline J gene. This chain uses TRBV20-1 with TRBJ1-5; D remains unclear. The V end was cut by 0 bases, the J end by 3 bases, with 12 bases between. The germline V gene encodes CDR1 DFQATT and CDR2 SNEGSKA (reference sequence). The CDR3 has 15 residues. CDR3 sequence reads: CSARDQKISNQPQHF. The CDR3 bases that were read are TGCAGTGCTAGAGACCAGAAGATCTCCAATCAGCCC.

This clone was seen at least ten times. The DNA ends 3 residues before the CDR3 does, and the rest of the CDR3 is filled in from the germline J gene. The rearrangement joins TRBV7-3 to TRBJ2-6; D perhaps matches TRBD1 (6 bases). The ends were cut back, 2 bases at V and 2 bases at J, with 10 bases in the middle. CDR3 length equals 16 residues. In germline, CDR1 is SGHTA, CDR2 FQGTGA. The DNA read from the CDR3 is TGTGCCAGCAGCTTACCTAGGGACACTGGGGCCAACGTC. Translated, it gives CASSLPRDTGANV. The CDR3 in its entirety is CASSLPRDTGANVLTF. The full variable domain, completed using reference TRBV7-3 and TRBJ2-6, is GAGVSQTPSNKVTEKGKYVELRCDPISGHTALYWYRQSLGQGPEFLIYFQGTGAADDSGLPNDRFFAVRPEGSVSTLKIQRTERGDSAVYLCASSLPRDTGANVLTFGAGSRLTVL.

This clone occurred many times. The read comes to an end 3 residues before the CDR3 does, leaving the germline J gene to fill in the end. V gene TRBV19 combines with J gene TRBJ2-7, with D perhaps TRBD1 (5 bases). This CDR3 comprises 16 residues. CDR1 is LNHDA and CDR2 is SQIVND in the germline V gene (reference sequence). V was cut by 3 bases and J by 0 bases, with 15 bases left in between. CDR3 protein: CASSIPGRDSSYEQYF. The DNA read from the CDR3 is TGTGCCAGTAGTATTCCCGGCAGGGATAGCTCCTACGAG.